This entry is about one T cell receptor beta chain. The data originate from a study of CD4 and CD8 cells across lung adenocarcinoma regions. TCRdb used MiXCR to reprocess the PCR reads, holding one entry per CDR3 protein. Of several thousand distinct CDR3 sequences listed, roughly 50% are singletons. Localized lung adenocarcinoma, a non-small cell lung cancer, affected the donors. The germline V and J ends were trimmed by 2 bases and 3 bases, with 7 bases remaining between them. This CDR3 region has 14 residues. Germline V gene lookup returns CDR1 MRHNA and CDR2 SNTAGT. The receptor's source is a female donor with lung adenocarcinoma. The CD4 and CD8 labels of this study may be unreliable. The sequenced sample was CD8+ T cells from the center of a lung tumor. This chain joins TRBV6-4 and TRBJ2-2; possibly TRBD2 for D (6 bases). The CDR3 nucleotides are TGTGCCAGCAGTGACGGGGAGGACACCGGGGAGCTGTTTTTT. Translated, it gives CASSDGEDTGELFF.